The entry below gives a single T cell receptor (beta chain) sequence along with its context. The data originate from a study of human T cells and chemical hapten exposure. V gave up 4 bases and J gave up 7 bases, with 17 bases separating them. The V gene's germline CDR1 is SGHTA and CDR2 FQGNSA. The CDR3 is 15 residues long. TCRdb re-called the RACE reads through MiXCR, storing one row per CDR3 protein. The repertoire has roughly 190,000 distinct CDR3 sequences, 20% to 25% of them found once; the top ten carry about 6.7%. Time point indicated: patch test 1, 2 weeks after DPC sensitization. The treatment is: therapeutic diphenylcyclopropenone sensitization with weekly scalp DPC.

The J gene is TRBJ2-1, the V gene TRBV7-2; D is possibly TRBD1 (6 bases). The specimen was whole blood, collected in connection with sensitization to the hapten diphenylcyclopropenone (DPC). The source is a woman aged 45-59 years with alopecia areata. Some clones in this sample may be carry-over from other donors' samples. CDR3 amino acids: CASSSQGGYLNEQFF. DNA of the CDR3: TGTGCCAGCAGCTCACAGGGCGGTTATCTTAATGAGCAGTTCTTC.